These 24 T cell receptor beta chains were all obtained from the same sample, sequenced in a study of monozygotic twins with inflammatory bowel disease. From its re-call of the 5' RACE reads, TCRdb lists each CDR3 protein once, without DNA. Here the sample table reports over 150,000 distinct CDR3 sequences. The material sequenced was blood. The receptors were gathered from a human donor with ulcerative colitis or Crohn's disease, or a healthy co-twin of an affected twin (not recorded which).

This CDR3 reads CASSLGLLAEQFF. J is TRBJ2-1 and V is TRBV5-1; the D call of TRBD2 rests on TCRdb alone, since no DNA is present to check it. This CDR3 comprises 13 residues. Germline V gives CDR1 SGHRS, CDR2 YFSETQ. Variable domain in full (rest from reference TRBV5-1 and TRBJ2-1): KAGVTQTPRYLIKTRGQQVTLSCSPISGHRSVSWYQQTPGQGLQFLFEYFSETQRNKGNFPGRFSGRQFSNSRSEMNVSTLELGDSALYLCASSLGLLAEQFFGPGTRLTVL.

The rearrangement uses TRBV25-1 and TRBJ2-7; TCRdb's D gene call, TRBD2, goes unchecked for lack of DNA. The V gene's germline CDR1 is MGHDK and CDR2 SYGVNS. The CDR3 has 16 amino acids. The CDR3 reads CASSPSTSGSGYEQYF.

The J gene is TRBJ1-3, the V gene TRBV9. Germline assignment: CDR1 SGDLS and CDR2 YYNGEE. There are 14 residues in the CDR3. This CDR3 is CASSVAGSGNTIYF.

The chain carries TRBV20-1 and TRBJ2-1; absent DNA, TCRdb's TRBD2 call cannot be checked. Germline lookup yields CDR1 DFQATT and CDR2 SNEGSKA (reference sequence). The CDR3 sequence is 20 residues long. This CDR3 is CSARDPETGTTSGPYNEQFF.

V is TRBV21-1 and J is TRBJ2-5; TCRdb proposes TRBD1, but this gene call is untestable without DNA. TRBV21-1 is annotated as a pseudogene. This CDR3 region has 12 residues. The CDR3 loop reads CASPGPQETQYF.

V usage is TRBV20-1 and J usage is TRBJ2-7; absent DNA, TCRdb's TRBD1 call cannot be checked. CDR3 size: 14 residues. Germline values: CDR1 DFQATT, CDR2 SNEGSKA (reference sequence). CDR3 amino acids: CSARDLQASDEQYF.

This CDR3 is CASSLDRGADTQYF. The rearrangement joins TRBV5-1 to TRBJ2-3; as DNA is missing, the TRBD1 call by TCRdb cannot be tested. CDR3 length: 14 amino acids. CDR1 and CDR2 from the germline V gene are SGHRS and YFSETQ. Looking up the rest from reference TRBV5-1 and TRBJ2-3 gives the full variable domain: KAGVTQTPRYLIKTRGQQVTLSCSPISGHRSVSWYQQTPGQGLQFLFEYFSETQRNKGNFPGRFSGRQFSNSRSEMNVSTLELGDSALYLCASSLDRGADTQYFGPGTRLTVL.

The chain has TRBV6-1 and TRBJ1-2; TCRdb indicates TRBD1, and absent DNA this call remains unverified. Germline assignment: CDR1 MNHNS and CDR2 SASEGT. The CDR3 length is 16 residues. The chain's CDR3 is CASRPPQGALGYGYTF.

The CDR3 spells CASSNAEGEVYNEQFF. V gene TRBV11-3 combines with J gene TRBJ2-1; TCRdb lists TRBD1, though no DNA is available to test this call. Germline lookup yields CDR1 SGHNT and CDR2 YENEEA. The CDR3 extends over 16 amino acids.

The chain links TRBV12-3 or TRBV12-4 to TRBJ2-7; TCRdb calls TRBD1, which cannot be checked without DNA. The CDR3 is 15 amino acids. CDR3 region: CASSFMDRVFGGQYF.

The rearrangement joins TRBV30 to TRBJ1-4; the TCRdb D gene call, TRBD1, has no DNA to confirm it. Germline V gives CDR1 GTSNPN, CDR2 SVGIG (reference sequence). The CDR3 length is 13 residues. CDR3 protein: CAWSPGVGEKLFF.

The gene calls are TRBV7-2 and TRBJ2-6. Germline V CDR1 and CDR2: SGHTA, FQGNSA. This CDR3 comprises 15 residues. This chain's CDR3 is CASSSDPSGANVLTF.

The V and J genes are TRBV12-3 or TRBV12-4 and TRBJ2-4; without DNA, the TCRdb call of TRBD1 cannot be checked. The CDR3 consists of 15 residues. This chain's CDR3 is CASSHSDRVGNIQYF.

The gene calls are TRBV12-3 or TRBV12-4 and TRBJ1-2. CDR3 length: 14 amino acids. CDR3 in amino acids: CASSLRPEFYGYTF.

The chain is built from TRBV20-1 and TRBJ2-7; TCRdb outputs TRBD2, but without DNA this stays unchecked. This CDR3 spans 16 amino acids. CDR1 is DFQATT and CDR2 is SNEGSKA in the germline V gene (reference sequence). CDR3 loop: CSAKDQEAGSIYEQYF.

The gene calls are TRBV27 and TRBJ1-4. Looked up from germline, CDR1 is MNHEY and CDR2 is SMNVEV (reference sequence). The CDR3 is 15 amino acids. Here the CDR3 reads CASSFSWGANEKLFF.

V and J are TRBV7-2 and TRBJ1-1. The CDR3 sequence is 13 residues long. CDR1 and CDR2 (germline): SGHTA, FQGNSA. This CDR3 is CASSLGRNTEAFF.

V and J are TRBV20-1 and TRBJ2-5; TCRdb lists TRBD2, though no DNA is available to test this call. Germline lookup yields CDR1 DFQATT and CDR2 SNEGSKA (reference sequence). This CDR3 is 18 amino acids long. The CDR3 is CSARDWSGAGGAQETQYF.

Here the CDR3 reads CASSAGGGLYGYTF. The V and J genes are TRBV9 and TRBJ1-2. The CDR3 spans 14 residues. CDR1 is SGDLS and CDR2 is YYNGEE in the germline V gene.

The rearrangement joins TRBV7-9 to TRBJ2-4; the D call from TCRdb, TRBD2, cannot be confirmed without DNA. This CDR3 has 16 residues. Looked up from germline, CDR1 is SEHNR and CDR2 is FQNEAQ (reference sequence). CDR3 sequence reads: CASSLGGTLAKNIQYF. Together with reference TRBV7-9 and TRBJ2-4, the CDR3 gives the full variable domain: DTGVSQNPRHKITKRGQNVTFRCDPISEHNRLYWYRQTLGQGPEFLTYFQNEAQLEKSRLLSDRFSAERPKGSFSTLEIQRTEQGDSAMYLCASSLGGTLAKNIQYFGAGTRLSVL.

The rearrangement joins TRBV5-1 to TRBJ1-2; the TCRdb D gene call, TRBD1, has no DNA to confirm it. Per germline, CDR1 SGHRS and CDR2 YFSETQ. The CDR3 runs to 14 residues. CDR3 in amino acids: CASSLSGGNYGYTF.

V gene TRBV7-2 combines with J gene TRBJ2-3; TCRdb outputs TRBD2, but without DNA this stays unchecked. CDR1 and CDR2 (germline): SGHTA, FQGNSA. The CDR3 has 16 residues. The CDR3 loop reads CASSPQLAGVTDTQYF.

The chain uses TRBV12-3 or TRBV12-4 and TRBJ1-4; TCRdb selects TRBD1, and the lack of DNA leaves this call unchecked. The CDR3 covers 16 residues. The CDR3 sequence is CASRPGPGTTNEKLFF.

V gene TRBV18 combines with J gene TRBJ2-2; TCRdb outputs TRBD1, but without DNA this stays unchecked. Looked up from germline, CDR1 is KGHSH and CDR2 is LQKENI. This CDR3 is built from 16 residues. CDR3 region: CASSPPDRGYTGELFF. Together with reference TRBV18 and TRBJ2-2, the CDR3 gives the full variable domain: NAGVMQNPRHLVRRRGQEARLRCSPMKGHSHVYWYRQLPEEGLKFMVYLQKENIIDESGMPKERFSAEFPKEGPSILRIQQVVRGDSAAYFCASSPPDRGYTGELFFGEGSRLTVL.